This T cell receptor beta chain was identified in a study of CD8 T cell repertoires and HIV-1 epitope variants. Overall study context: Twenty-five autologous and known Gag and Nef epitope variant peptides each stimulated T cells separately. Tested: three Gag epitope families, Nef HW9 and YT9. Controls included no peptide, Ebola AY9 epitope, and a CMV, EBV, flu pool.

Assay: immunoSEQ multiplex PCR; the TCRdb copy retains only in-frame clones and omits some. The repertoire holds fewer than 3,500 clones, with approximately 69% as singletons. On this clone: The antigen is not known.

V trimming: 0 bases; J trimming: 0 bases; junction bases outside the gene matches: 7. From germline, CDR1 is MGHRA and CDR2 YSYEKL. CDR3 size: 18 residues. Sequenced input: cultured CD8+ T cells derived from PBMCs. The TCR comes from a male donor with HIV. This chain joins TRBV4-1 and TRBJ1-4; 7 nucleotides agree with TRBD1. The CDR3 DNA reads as TGCGCCAGCAGCCAAGATGGAAGGGGGCTTGCAACTAATGAAAAACTGTTTTTT. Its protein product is CASSQDGRGLATNEKLFF.